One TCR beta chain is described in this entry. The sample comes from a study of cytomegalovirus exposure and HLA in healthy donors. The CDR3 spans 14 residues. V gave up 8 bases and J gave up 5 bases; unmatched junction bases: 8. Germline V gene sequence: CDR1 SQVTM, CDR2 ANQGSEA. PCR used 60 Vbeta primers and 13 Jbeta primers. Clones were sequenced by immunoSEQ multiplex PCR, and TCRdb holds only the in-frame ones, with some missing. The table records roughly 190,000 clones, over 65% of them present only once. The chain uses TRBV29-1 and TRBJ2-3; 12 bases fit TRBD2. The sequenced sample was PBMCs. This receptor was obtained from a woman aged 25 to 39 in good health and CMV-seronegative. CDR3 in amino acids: CSSRTSGNKDTQYF. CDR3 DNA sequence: TGCAGCTCAAGGACTAGCGGGAATAAAGATACGCAGTATTTT.